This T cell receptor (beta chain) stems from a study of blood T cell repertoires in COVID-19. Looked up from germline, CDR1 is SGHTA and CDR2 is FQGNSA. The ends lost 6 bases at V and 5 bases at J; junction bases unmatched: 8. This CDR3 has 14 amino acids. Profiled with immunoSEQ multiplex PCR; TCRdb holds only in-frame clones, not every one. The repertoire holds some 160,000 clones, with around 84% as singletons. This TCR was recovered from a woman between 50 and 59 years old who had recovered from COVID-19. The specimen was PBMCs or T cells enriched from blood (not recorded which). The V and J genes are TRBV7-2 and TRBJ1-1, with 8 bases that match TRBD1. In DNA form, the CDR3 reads TGTGCCAGCAGAGAGACAGGGGTTAGAACTGAAGCTTTCTTT. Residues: CASRETGVRTEAFF. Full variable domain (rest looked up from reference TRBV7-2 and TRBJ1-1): GAGVSQSPSNKVTEKGKDVELRCDPISGHTALYWYRQSLGQGLEFLIYFQGNSAPDKSGLPSDRFSAERTGGSVSTLTIQRTQQEDSAVYLCASRETGVRTEAFFGQGTRLTVV.